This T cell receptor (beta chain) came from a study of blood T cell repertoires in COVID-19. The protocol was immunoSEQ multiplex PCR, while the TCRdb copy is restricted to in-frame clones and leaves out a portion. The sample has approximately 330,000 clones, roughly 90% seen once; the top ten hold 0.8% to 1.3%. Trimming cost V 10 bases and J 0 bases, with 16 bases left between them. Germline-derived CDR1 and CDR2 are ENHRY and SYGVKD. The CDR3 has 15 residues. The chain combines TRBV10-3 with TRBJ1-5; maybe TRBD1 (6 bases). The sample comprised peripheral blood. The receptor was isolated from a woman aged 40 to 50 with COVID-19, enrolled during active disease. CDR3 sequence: CASEGDLNSNQPQHF. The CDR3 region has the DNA TGTGCCAGTGAGGGGGACCTTAATAGCAATCAGCCCCAGCATTTT.